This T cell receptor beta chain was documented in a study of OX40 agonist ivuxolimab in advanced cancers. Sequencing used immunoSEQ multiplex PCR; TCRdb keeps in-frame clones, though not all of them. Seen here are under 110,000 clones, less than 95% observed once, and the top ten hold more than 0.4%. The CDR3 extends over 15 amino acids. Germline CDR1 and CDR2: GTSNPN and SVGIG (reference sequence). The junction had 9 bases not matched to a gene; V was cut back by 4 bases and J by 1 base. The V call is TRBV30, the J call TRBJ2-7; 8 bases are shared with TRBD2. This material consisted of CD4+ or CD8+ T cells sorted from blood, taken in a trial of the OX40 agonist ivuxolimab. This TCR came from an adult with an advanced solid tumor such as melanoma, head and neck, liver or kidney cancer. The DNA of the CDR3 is TGTGCCTGGACCAGGGAGCGGGGGCCGTCCTACGAGCAGTACTTC. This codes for CAWTRERGPSYEQYF.